The 18 T cell receptor beta chains reported below all come from one sample, sequenced in a study of OX40 agonist ivuxolimab in advanced cancers. Generated by immunoSEQ multiplex PCR, the TCRdb table keeps only in-frame clones and is missing some. The data show approximately 70,000 clones, roughly 80% seen once. Sequences were derived from CD4+ or CD8+ T cells sorted from blood, sampled in a trial of the OX40 agonist ivuxolimab. The receptors stem from an adult with an advanced solid tumor such as melanoma, head and neck, liver or kidney cancer.

This clone appeared once. The chain has TRBV5-1 and TRBJ1-6; 9 bases line up with TRBD1. The germline V gene encodes CDR1 SGHRS and CDR2 YFSETQ. Trimming at V came to 3 bases and at J to 6 bases, leaving 1 base not matched to a gene. This CDR3 is built from 14 residues. As DNA, the CDR3 is TGCGCCAGCAGCTGGGACAGGGCTAATTCACCCCTCCACTTT. Its translation is CASSWDRANSPLHF.

This clone was found a few times. The chain combines TRBV27 with TRBJ2-5; 11 bases fit TRBD2. This CDR3 has 16 amino acids. CDR1 and CDR2 (germline): MNHEY, SMNVEV (reference sequence). V was clipped by 6 bases and J by 2 bases; unmatched bases: 8. Written as DNA, the CDR3 is TGTGCCAGCAGCAGGGGGACTAGCGGTACACAAGAGACCCAGTACTTC. It codes for CASSRGTSGTQETQYF.

The chain couples TRBV28 to TRBJ2-5; D may be TRBD1 (7 bases). Germline V gives CDR1 MDHEN, CDR2 SYDVKM. The CDR3 runs 16 residues. Trimming pared 7 bases from V and 5 bases from J, leaving 23 bases between. DNA of the CDR3: TGTGCCAGCAATCTGAGGACAGGACTAACCGGGGAGACCCAGTACTTC. Translation: CASNLRTGLTGETQYF. Together with reference TRBV28 and TRBJ2-5, the CDR3 gives the full variable domain: DVKVTQSSRYLVKRTGEKVFLECVQDMDHENMFWYRQDPGLGLRLIYFSYDVKMKEKGDIPEGYSVSREKKERFSLILESASTNQTSMYLCASNLRTGLTGETQYFGPGTRLLVL.

There are a few counts of this clone. The chain joins TRBV6-1 to TRBJ2-1; 12 positions match TRBD2. V was pared by 7 bases and J by 4 bases, with 5 bases of the junction left unmatched. This CDR3 spans 15 amino acids. Germline CDR1 reads MNHNS; CDR2 reads SASEGT. In DNA, the CDR3 is TGTGCCAGCATTCGACTAGCGGGGGAGTACAATGAGCAGTTCTTC. Translated, it gives CASIRLAGEYNEQFF.

The V and J genes are TRBV29-1 and TRBJ2-1; tentative D call: TRBD1 (5 bases). Trimming removed 7 bases from V and 4 bases from J, with 8 bases in between. CDR1 and CDR2 (germline): SQVTM, ANQGSEA. The CDR3 runs 11 residues. The CDR3 bases are TGCAGCGGAACAGGATACAATGAGCAGTTCTTC. Its protein product is CSGTGYNEQFF.

This chain uses TRBV5-4 with TRBJ2-7; 11 positions agree with TRBD2. Germline CDR1 SGHNT, CDR2 YYREEE (reference sequence). The V segment lost 5 bases and the J segment 4 bases; nucleotides outside the gene matches: 8. This CDR3 is 15 amino acids long. CDR3 loop: CASRGPTSGAYEQYF. DNA of the CDR3: TGTGCCAGCAGGGGCCCGACTAGCGGGGCTTACGAGCAGTACTTC.

The rearrangement links TRBV5-1 to TRBJ1-1, with D hard to call. Germline assignment: CDR1 SGHRS and CDR2 YFSETQ. Trimming took 0 bases from V and 4 from J, leaving 13 bases between them. CDR3 length: 15 residues. The CDR3 DNA sequence: TGCGCCAGCAGCTTGGGTTATTATTATGGCACTGAAGCTTTCTTT. This encodes CASSLGYYYGTEAFF.

This clone appeared once. The chain links TRBV15 to TRBJ2-1; no firm D call. Trimming cost V 1 base and J 1 base, with 17 bases left between them. This CDR3 contains 18 residues. Germline CDR1 is LNHNV and CDR2 is YYDKDF (reference sequence). The CDR3 loop reads CATSRAPVGGRSYNEQFF. CDR3 sequence (DNA): TGTGCCACCAGCAGAGCGCCAGTGGGCGGTAGATCCTACAATGAGCAGTTCTTC.

On this clone itself: Other DNA sequences in this specimen translate into the identical CDR3. The chain recombines TRBV6-5 with TRBJ1-2, with 8 bases that match TRBD1. Germline V lookup: CDR1 MNHEY, CDR2 SVGAGI. The J segment lost 4 bases and the V segment lost 5 bases, leaving 6 bases of the junction unmatched. The CDR3 has 14 residues. CDR3 DNA sequence: TGTGCCAGCAGTGAGGGGACAGGCCTCTATGGCTACACCTTC. It translates to CASSEGTGLYGYTF.

This chain links TRBV10-3 with TRBJ2-7, with 7 bases that match TRBD1. CDR1 and CDR2 (germline): ENHRY, SYGVKD. Unmatched junction bases numbered 5, after V lost 10 bases and J lost 2 bases. The CDR3 runs to 12 residues. The CDR3 reads CATEGAAYEQYF. In DNA, the CDR3 is TGTGCCACCGAGGGGGCCGCCTACGAGCAGTACTTC.

This chain connects TRBV10-3 to TRBJ2-3; 8 nucleotides agree with TRBD2. The CDR3 contains 15 residues. V shed 4 bases and J 6 bases; nucleotides not matched to a gene: 9. In germline, CDR1 is ENHRY, CDR2 SYGVKD. The CDR3 loop reads CAISGLASVPDTQYF. Written as DNA, the CDR3 is TGTGCCATCAGTGGACTAGCGAGTGTCCCGGATACGCAGTATTTT.

This chain links TRBV5-1 with TRBJ2-5; perhaps TRBD2 as D (6 bases). V was trimmed by 4 bases and J by 2 bases, leaving 12 bases between them. Germline CDR1 is SGHRS and CDR2 is YFSETQ. This CDR3 contains 14 residues. CDR3 residues: CASSRGGVQETQYF. In DNA form, the CDR3 reads TGCGCCAGCAGCCGGGGCGGGGTTCAAGAGACCCAGTACTTC.

J is TRBJ2-1 and V is TRBV18, with 7 bases aligning to TRBD1. Per germline, CDR1 KGHSH and CDR2 LQKENI. J was trimmed by 7 bases and V by 8 bases; bases with no gene match: 20. This CDR3 contains 17 residues. The CDR3 spells CASTGDEGANFRNEQFF. The CDR3 coding sequence is TGTGCCAGCACAGGGGACGAGGGGGCGAATTTCAGGAATGAGCAGTTCTTC. The full variable domain, in which reference TRBV18 and TRBJ2-1 provide the parts outside the CDR3, is NAGVMQNPRHLVRRRGQEARLRCSPMKGHSHVYWYRQLPEEGLKFMVYLQKENIIDESGMPKERFSAEFPKEGPSILRIQQVVRGDSAAYFCASTGDEGANFRNEQFFGPGTRLTVL.

J is TRBJ2-5 and V is TRBV5-1; tentatively, D is TRBD1 (6 bases). V lost 0 bases to trimming and J lost 2 bases, with 14 bases between them. Germline CDR1 is SGHRS and CDR2 is YFSETQ. There are 16 residues in the CDR3. The CDR3 DNA sequence: TGCGCCAGCAGCTTGGGCCCCGGACAGATACAAGAGACCCAGTACTTC. This encodes CASSLGPGQIQETQYF.

This chain joins TRBV28 and TRBJ1-2, with TRBD1 identical over 7 bases. This CDR3 is built from 13 residues. Per the germline V gene, CDR1 is MDHEN and CDR2 is SYDVKM. J was trimmed by 8 bases and V by 3 bases; bases with no gene match: 6. CDR3 residues: CASSLVTGSGYTF. CDR3 nucleotide sequence: TGTGCCAGCAGTTTGGTGACAGGGTCGGGCTACACCTTC.

The V call is TRBV27, the J call TRBJ2-7, with a weak D call TRBD1 (5 bases). Trimming cost V 3 bases and J 4 bases, with 10 bases left between them. There are 13 residues in the CDR3. CDR1 MNHEY and CDR2 SMNVEV come from the germline V gene (reference sequence). In nucleotides, the CDR3 is TGTGCCAGCAGTTTCCAGGGCAGGTACGAGCAGTACTTC. Translating gives CASSFQGRYEQYF.

By frequency in the sample, this clone is medium-sized. The chain recombines TRBV10-1 with TRBJ1-2; D gene unclear. CDR3 length equals 13 residues. The germline V and J ends were trimmed by 3 bases and 1 base, with 6 bases remaining between them. Germline CDR1 WNHNN, CDR2 SYGVQD (reference sequence). The CDR3 loop reads CASSENINYGYTF. The DNA of the CDR3 is TGCGCCAGCAGTGAAAATATTAACTATGGCTACACCTTC.

V gene TRBV9 combines with J gene TRBJ1-1, with 7 bases aligning to TRBD1. The CDR3 has 14 amino acids. V dropped 0 bases and J dropped 5; count of bases not matched to a gene: 4. Germline CDR1 is SGDLS and CDR2 is YYNGEE. The CDR3 bases are TGTGCCAGCAGCGTAGGACAGGGAGGGACTGAAGCTTTCTTT. This gives the protein CASSVGQGGTEAFF.